Listed below are T cell receptor beta chains from one sample, sequenced in a study of T-cell reconstitution after alpha-beta-depleted transplantation in children. TCRdb recomputed calls from the PCR reads with MiXCR, one row per CDR3 protein. Among tens of thousands of distinct CDR3 sequences, approximately 52% were seen once, and the ten largest hold under 40%. This material consisted of peripheral blood, taken before TCRalphabeta/CD19-depleted stem cell transplant. The origin of the receptors is a boy younger than two with SCID, due to receive a stem cell transplant. Both conserved end residues are part of each CDR3. A D gene is named only where the DNA matches it firmly. Clone size is not always given. Where it is, it says once, few, many or a class for expanded clones.

NA	few	12	TRBV20-1	TRBJ1-1	TGCAGTGCTTCCCCCGGGTACACTGAAGCTTTCTTT	CSASPGYTEAFF
NA	few	15	TRBV6-2/TRBV6-3	TRBJ1-2	TGTGCCAGCAGTCAATTTCCACAGGAGTCCTATGGCTACACCTTC	CASSQFPQESYGYTF
NA	few	13	TRBV20-1	TRBJ1-5	TGCAGTGCTAGTGGTGGGTGGCTCCAGCCCCAGCATTTT	CSASGGWLQPQHF
NA	NA	13	TRBV5-1	TRBJ2-7	TGCGCCAGCAGCGGGTCCGGTGGCTACGAGCAGTACTTC	CASSGSGGYEQYF
NA	NA	15	TRBV3-1	TRBJ1-1	TGTGCCAGCAGCCAAAGGCTGAACAGAAACACTGAAGCTTTCTTT	CASSQRLNRNTEAFF
NA	many	14	TRBV6-1	TRBJ2-1	TGTGCCAGCAGACGGGGACGCCCGGACAATGAGCAGTTCTTC	CASRRGRPDNEQFF
NA	many	12	TRBV10-3	TRBJ1-5	TGTGCCATCGGCGCTAGCAATCAGCCCCAGCATTTT	CAIGASNQPQHF
TRBD1	NA	14	TRBV29-1	TRBJ1-2	TGCAGCGTTGCCGAGCCGGGACAGGATTATGGCTACACCTTC	CSVAEPGQDYGYTF
NA	NA	17	TRBV7-3	TRBJ2-6	TGTGCCAGCAGCTTAAACGGACGGGCCCTCGGGGCCAACGTCCTGACTTTC	CASSLNGRALGANVLTF
NA	NA	13	TRBV10-1	TRBJ2-5	TGCGCCAGCAGTGGGGAGTACCAAGAGACCCAGTACTTC	CASSGEYQETQYF
TRBD1	NA	15	TRBV27	TRBJ2-1	TGTGCCAGCAGTTTAAGGGGGCCCTCCTACAATGAGCAGTTCTTC	CASSLRGPSYNEQFF
NA	NA	13	TRBV10-3	TRBJ1-2	TGTGCCATCAGCCCACAGGGTGAGAAGGGCTACACCTTC	CAISPQGEKGYTF
NA	NA	18	TRBV6-5	TRBJ2-5	TGTGCCAGCAGTTACCCCTGGATGGGGCAGGGGAACCAAGAGACCCAGTACTTC	CASSYPWMGQGNQETQYF
NA	few	18	TRBV7-6	TRBJ2-7	TGTGCCAGCAGCTTATTTTCACAGGAGATGGTCTCCTCCTACGAGCAGTACTTC	CASSLFSQEMVSSYEQYF
NA	NA	14	TRBV5-1	TRBJ1-1	TGCGCCAGCAGCTTGGATGGGGGAGGCACTGAAGCTTTCTTT	CASSLDGGGTEAFF
NA	NA	14	TRBV5-1	TRBJ2-5	TGCGCCAGCAGCTTCCTTAGCGGTGCCGAGACCCAGTACTTC	CASSFLSGAETQYF
TRBD2	few	15	TRBV12-3/TRBV12-4	TRBJ2-3	TGTGCCAGCAGTTCTAGCGGGGGAACATGGGATACGCAGTATTTT	CASSSSGGTWDTQYF
NA	NA	16	TRBV28	TRBJ2-5	TGTGCCAGCAGTTTACCTGGCGAGGGGGGTAGTGAGACCCAGTACTTC	CASSLPGEGGSETQYF
TRBD1	NA	15	TRBV24-1	TRBJ2-2	TGTGCCACCAGCGCGACAGGGACGAACACCGGGGAGCTGTTTTTT	CATSATGTNTGELFF
NA	few	15	TRBV2	TRBJ2-7	TGTGCCAGCAGCGCAAGCTTGGACAGCTCCTACGAGCAGTACTTC	CASSASLDSSYEQYF